One and the same sample provided the 5 T cell receptor beta chains below, sequenced in a study of T-cell memory formation after mild COVID-19. TCRdb used MiXCR to reprocess the 5' RACE reads, holding one entry per CDR3 protein. The repertoire holds about 170,000 distinct CDR3 sequences, around 13% seen once, with approximately 3.3% in the top ten. What was sequenced was PBMCs or a T cell subset sorted from them (not recorded which). These receptors all stem from a man in his late teens or twenties who had mild COVID-19 (a few samples of this study predate the infection). Cell type and time point are not known.

This clonotype occurred many times. The gene calls are TRBV7-2 and TRBJ2-5; a possible D gene is TRBD2 (5 bases). The CDR3 runs to 15 residues. Between the trimmed V and J ends, which lost 0 bases and 5 bases, there was a span of 13 bases. CDR1 is SGHTA and CDR2 is FQGNSA in the germline V gene. The CDR3 DNA is TGTGCCAGCAGCTTAGCTCCCCAGAGGAGGGAGACCCAGTACTTC. Translating it yields CASSLAPQRRETQYF.

This clonotype was seen many times. The chain is built from TRBV12-3 or TRBV12-4 and TRBJ2-3; 9 bases align to TRBD2. The CDR3 runs to 16 residues. V trimming: 5 bases; J trimming: 8 bases; junction bases outside the gene matches: 14. Here the CDR3 DNA reads TGTGCCAGCAGTCCGGGACTAGCAAGCCTCCGCGGTACGCAGTATTTT. Residues: CASSPGLASLRGTQYF.

The rearrangement joins TRBV11-2 to TRBJ2-3; 7 positions agree with TRBD1. The CDR3 sequence is 15 residues long. In germline, CDR1 is SGHAT, CDR2 FQNNGV. The ends lost 1 base at V and 4 bases at J; junction bases unmatched: 5. CDR3 loop: CASSLVYRGPDTQYF. Here the CDR3 DNA reads TGTGCCAGCAGCTTAGTATACAGGGGCCCAGATACGCAGTATTTT. The full variable domain, with the rest looked up from reference TRBV11-2 and TRBJ2-3, is EAGVAQSPRYKIIEKRQSVAFWCNPISGHATLYWYQQILGQGPKLLIQFQNNGVVDDSQLPKDRFSAERLKGVDSTLKIQPAKLEDSAVYLCASSLVYRGPDTQYFGPGTRLTVL.

This chain joins TRBV4-1 and TRBJ1-1, with unresolved D. V lost 4 bases and J 1 base, leaving 16 bases between the germline ends. The CDR3 sequence is 16 residues long. The germline V gene encodes CDR1 MGHRA and CDR2 YSYEKL. This CDR3 reads CASSPGVTGRNTEAFF. Here the CDR3 DNA reads TGCGCCAGCAGCCCCGGAGTGACGGGCCGGAACACTGAAGCTTTCTTT.

This rearrangement joins TRBV12-3 or TRBV12-4 to TRBJ1-5; TRBD1 might be the D (5 bases). Trimming pared 4 bases from V and 3 bases from J, leaving 13 bases between. The CDR3 is made up of 15 amino acids. CDR3 in DNA: TGTGCCAGCAGTTCGACCGGGACTTACAATCAGCCCCAGCATTTT. Its translation is CASSSTGTYNQPQHF.